This T cell receptor beta chain emerged from a study of CD8 T cells in ankylosing spondylitis. Findings and caveats of the study: One TCR beta motif, made up of 7 or 8 highly homologous variants, appeared characteristic of ankylosing spondylitis blood. Clones linked with disease were CD8+ and fairly uncommon in the peripheral blood. Reactive arthritis synovial fluid and blood were previously reported to contain some motif variants.

It was by quantitative 5'-RACE with molecular barcodes that TCR beta libraries were made. In TCRdb, the 5' RACE reads were re-called with MiXCR into one record per CDR3 protein. The table shows approximately 350,000 distinct CDR3 sequences, with 20% occurring only once. The CDR3 is 15 residues long. V was trimmed by 1 base and J by 2 bases, leaving 10 bases between them. Germline V gene data show CDR1 as LNHNV and CDR2 as YYDKDF (reference sequence). Turning to this clonotype: Its antigen is not identified.

The chain joins TRBV15 to TRBJ2-3; a weak D match, TRBD1 (5 bases). Material for sequencing was blood, either unsorted or a sorted T cell fraction (not recorded which). The TCR comes from a male donor with ankylosing spondylitis or in good health (not recorded which). The CDR3 nucleotides read TGTGCCACCAGCAGAGTTGGGGCCGACACAGATACGCAGTATTTT. Its translation: CATSRVGADTDTQYF.